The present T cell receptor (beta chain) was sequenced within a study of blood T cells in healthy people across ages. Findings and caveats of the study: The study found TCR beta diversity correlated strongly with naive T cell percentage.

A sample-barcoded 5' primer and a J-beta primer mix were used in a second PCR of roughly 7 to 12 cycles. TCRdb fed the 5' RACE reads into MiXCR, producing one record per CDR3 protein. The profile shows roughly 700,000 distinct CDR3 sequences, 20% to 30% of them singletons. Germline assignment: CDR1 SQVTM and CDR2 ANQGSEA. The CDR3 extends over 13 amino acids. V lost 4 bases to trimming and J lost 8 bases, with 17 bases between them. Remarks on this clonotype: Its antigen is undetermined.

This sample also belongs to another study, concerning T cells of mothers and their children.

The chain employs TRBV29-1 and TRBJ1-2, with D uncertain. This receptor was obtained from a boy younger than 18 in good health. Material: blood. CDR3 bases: TGCAGCGTTGGGCTACCCCACGAGGAAGGCTACACCTTC. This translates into CSVGLPHEEGYTF.